A selection of T cell receptor beta chains follows, all from one sample in a study of blood T cell repertoires in COVID-19. The repertoire was sequenced with immunoSEQ multiplex PCR; TCRdb's copy has only in-frame clones and lacks some. The repertoire holds under 350,000 clones, with 85% to 90% as singletons. Sequencing used peripheral blood. All receptors derive from a woman aged 25-40 years with COVID-19, enrolled during active disease. Both conserved end residues are part of each CDR3. D genes are given only for firm matches.

J gene,V gene,D gene,CDR3 protein
TRBJ2-2,TRBV18,TRBD1,CASSQGQGASGELFF
TRBJ2-3,TRBV7-3,.,CASSATAGGTQYF
TRBJ1-4,TRBV2,TRBD1,CASRKQGIDEKLFF
TRBJ1-1,TRBV14,TRBD1,CASSPMTGQGRPEAFF
TRBJ1-1,TRBV19,TRBD1,CASLGTVNTEAFF
TRBJ2-5,TRBV19,TRBD2,CASSIRGGQETQYF
TRBJ1-1,TRBV2,.,CASRDTQARPEAFF
TRBJ1-4,TRBV7-9,.,CASSLGLRDEKLFF
TRBJ1-1,TRBV2,.,CASVLEAYFEAFF
TRBJ1-2,TRBV12-3/TRBV12-4,TRBD1,CASSPQGMGGYTF
TRBJ2-3,TRBV11-3,.,CASSLWSSKEGGDTQYF
TRBJ1-1,TRBV30,TRBD1,CARDRAGTEAFF
TRBJ1-1,TRBV2,.,CASIRGTANTEAFF
TRBJ1-2,TRBV28,.,CASSLTGNPFSNYGYTF
TRBJ1-6,TRBV15,.,CATSRGGRGLYNSPLHF
TRBJ1-1,TRBV30,.,CAWDRGAPSEAFF
TRBJ2-5,TRBV13,.,CASSGDQETQYF
TRBJ2-3,TRBV2,.,CASRDNRDTQYF
TRBJ2-1,TRBV5-8,TRBD2,CASSPDSGGAPNEQFF
TRBJ2-1,TRBV12-3/TRBV12-4,.,CASTRFFDEQFF
TRBJ1-1,TRBV4-1,.,CASSQESSGTEAFF
TRBJ1-3,TRBV3-1/TRBV3-2,.,CASGHPKPGATGNTIYF
TRBJ1-3,TRBV3-1/TRBV3-2,.,CASMAGSGNTIYF
TRBJ2-7,TRBV18,TRBD1,CASSPDGQGAAQYF
TRBJ2-3,TRBV3-1/TRBV3-2,TRBD2,CASSPLYAAGASSTDTQYF
TRBJ2-1,TRBV28,.,CASSLPWQGKVNEQFF
TRBJ1-3,TRBV18,.,CASSRYEGVTGNTIYF
TRBJ1-4,TRBV4-1,.,CASSQTRMGGSGRKLFF
TRBJ2-3,TRBV2,TRBD2,CASRSGVSTDTQYF
TRBJ2-7,TRBV15,TRBD1,CATSRPLVGQYSYEQYF
TRBJ1-4,TRBV18,TRBD1,CASSPDRANEKLFF
TRBJ1-6,TRBV19,.,CASSDTGPGIYNSPLHF
TRBJ2-5,TRBV5-1,TRBD1,CASSLARGLETQYF
TRBJ2-5,TRBV25-1,.,CASSDPYQETQYF
TRBJ2-3,TRBV5-1,.,CASSLLASDTQYF
TRBJ1-1,TRBV28,TRBD1,CASSLRGTVVEAFF